The 17 T cell receptor beta chains given below trace back to one sample, sequenced in a study of cytomegalovirus exposure and HLA in healthy donors. PCR employed 60 Vbeta and 13 Jbeta primers. Generated by immunoSEQ multiplex PCR, the TCRdb table keeps only in-frame clones and is missing some. The data contain some 120,000 clones, roughly 81% of them seen just once; the ten biggest clones take up about 1%. Sequenced: PBMCs. These receptors originate from a woman aged 25 to 39 in good health and CMV-seronegative.

The chain joins TRBV19 to TRBJ2-7; 10 bases agree with TRBD2. CDR3 length: 15 amino acids. Looked up from germline, CDR1 is LNHDA and CDR2 is SQIVND (reference sequence). V dropped 3 bases and J dropped 0; count of bases not matched to a gene: 2. The DNA for the CDR3 is TGTGCCAGTAGTATTAGCGGGAGGAGCTCCTACGAGCAGTACTTC. This sequence encodes CASSISGRSSYEQYF.

The chain links TRBV7-9 to TRBJ2-5, with a weak D call TRBD2 (6 bases). The end of the DNA fits TRBJ2-7 better, so the J call may be wrong. CDR3 length: 13 amino acids. Germline V lookup: CDR1 SEHNR, CDR2 FQNEAQ (reference sequence). CDR3 bases: TGTGCCAGCGGTACTAGCTACTCCTACGAGCAGTACTTC. It translates to CASGTSYSYEQYF.

This clone was detected once. The gene calls are TRBV7-9 and TRBJ1-5; perhaps TRBD1 as D (5 bases). The CDR3 totals 16 residues. Looked up from germline, CDR1 is SEHNR and CDR2 is FQNEAQ (reference sequence). Trimming cost V 1 base and J 0 bases, with 10 bases left between them. The CDR3 nucleotides read TGTGCCAGCAGCTTAGTCTCGGGGGTTAGCAATCAGCCCCAGCATTTT. It specifies CASSLVSGVSNQPQHF.

V usage is TRBV5-1 and J usage is TRBJ2-1, with 12 bases that match TRBD2. V lost 2 bases, J lost 7 bases, and 10 bases stayed unmatched. Germline values: CDR1 SGHRS, CDR2 YFSETQ. CDR3 size: 17 residues. The CDR3, as DNA: TGCGCCAGCAGCTTTGGCCTTGCTAGCGGGAGGGGGAATGAGCAGTTCTTC. This gives the protein CASSFGLASGRGNEQFF.

The chain employs TRBV11-1 and TRBJ2-7, with TRBD1 identical over 9 bases. Trimming at V came to 3 bases and at J to 4 bases, leaving 7 bases not matched to a gene. Looked up from germline, CDR1 is SGHAT and CDR2 is FQDESV (reference sequence). CDR3 length: 15 amino acids. The CDR3 DNA reads TGTGCCAGCAGCTTCGCCGGGACAGGGTGGTACGAGCAGTACTTC. This translates into CASSFAGTGWYEQYF.

The chain couples TRBV19 to TRBJ2-1, with D unclear. V lost 5 bases, J lost 3 bases, and 14 bases lay in between. From germline, CDR1 is LNHDA and CDR2 SQIVND (reference sequence). The CDR3 runs 15 residues. CDR3 nucleotide sequence: TGTGCCAGTAGTCCCGGCCTAAGGAGCTACAATGAGCAGTTCTTC. Its translation: CASSPGLRSYNEQFF.

The chain is built from TRBV7-9 and TRBJ2-3; the match to TRBD2 covers 7 bases. The germline V gene has CDR1 SEHNR and CDR2 FQNEAQ (reference sequence). CDR3 length: 14 residues. V trimming: 5 bases; J trimming: 0 bases; junction bases outside the gene matches: 2. The CDR3 bases are TGTGCCAGCAGCCGGGACTATAGCACAGATACGCAGTATTTT. The encoded protein is CASSRDYSTDTQYF.

This clone was counted a few times. The chain combines TRBV6-4 with TRBJ2-2, with 7 bases that match TRBD1. The CDR3 consists of 15 residues. CDR1 is MRHNA and CDR2 is SNTAGT in the germline V gene. V dropped 2 bases and J dropped 3; count of bases not matched to a gene: 3. CDR3 in amino acids: CASSDKGAHTGELFF. The CDR3 coding sequence is TGTGCCAGCAGTGACAAGGGGGCCCACACCGGGGAGCTGTTTTTT.

The J gene is TRBJ1-6, the V gene TRBV15, with TRBD1 identical over 8 bases. The length of the CDR3 is 13 residues. The V segment lost 4 bases and the J segment 9 bases; nucleotides outside the gene matches: 2. CDR1 and CDR2 from the germline V gene are LNHNV and YYDKDF (reference sequence). The CDR3 here is CATSNRGISPLHF. In nucleotides, the CDR3 is TGTGCCACCAGCAACAGGGGGATTTCACCCCTCCACTTT.

Here the CDR3 reads CASSVNSQGARDSPLHF. The CDR3 DNA reads as TGTGCCAGCAGCGTTAACTCACAGGGGGCGCGGGATTCACCCCTCCACTTT. This chain connects TRBV7-8 to TRBJ1-6, with 9 bases aligning to TRBD1. Germline CDR1 reads SGHVS; CDR2 reads FQNEAQ. With 5 bases clipped from V and 8 bases from J, the junction kept 13 bases outside the gene matches. There are 17 residues in the CDR3.

The chain employs TRBV11-3 and TRBJ1-1; D unclear. Germline CDR1 and CDR2: SGHNT and YENEEA. V gave up 3 bases and J gave up 3 bases, with 17 bases separating them. There are 16 residues in the CDR3. CDR3 nucleotide sequence: TGTGCCAGCAGCTTTCGAGGGTCCGCGAGGGACACTGAAGCTTTCTTT. Translated: CASSFRGSARDTEAFF.

J is TRBJ2-1 and V is TRBV27; 8 bases match TRBD2. The CDR3 length is 14 residues. J gave up 0 bases and V 6 bases, and 1 base lay outside the gene matches. In germline, CDR1 is MNHEY, CDR2 SMNVEV (reference sequence). The CDR3 sequence is CASRSGSSYNEQFF. The CDR3, as DNA: TGTGCCAGCAGAAGCGGGAGCTCCTACAATGAGCAGTTCTTC.

The rearrangement joins TRBV4-1 to TRBJ1-2, with D possibly TRBD1 on 5 matching bases. CDR3 length: 13 residues. Trimming cost V 2 bases and J 4 bases, with 8 bases left between them. CDR1 is MGHRA and CDR2 is YSYEKL in the germline V gene. In nucleotides, the CDR3 is TGCGCCAGCAGCCAACTTACAGGCTATGGCTACACCTTC. Encoded protein: CASSQLTGYGYTF.

The CDR3 loop reads CSARRVTEAFF. CDR3 DNA: TGCAGTGCCCGGAGGGTCACTGAAGCTTTCTTT. The gene calls are TRBV20-1 and TRBJ1-1; unclear D gene. The CDR3 is 11 amino acids. V lost 6 bases to trimming and J lost 4 bases, with 9 bases between them. CDR1 DFQATT and CDR2 SNEGSKA come from the germline V gene (reference sequence).

The CDR3 is CASSRTGRGGYTF. CDR3 DNA sequence: TGTGCCAGCAGTAGGACAGGGCGGGGCGGCTACACCTTC. The J gene is TRBJ1-2, the V gene TRBV6-5; 8 positions match TRBD1. CDR1 is MNHEY, CDR2 SVGAGI, per germline. V lost 5 bases and J lost 8; bases outside the gene matches: 7. The CDR3 has 13 residues.

This chain connects TRBV19 to TRBJ2-1, with D hard to call. Between the trimmed V and J ends, which lost 5 bases and 2 bases, there was a span of 19 bases. The CDR3 is 17 residues long. Germline V gene sequence: CDR1 LNHDA, CDR2 SQIVND (reference sequence). The CDR3 sequence is CASSEILRLIAYNEQFF. The DNA of the CDR3 is TGTGCCAGTAGTGAAATCCTCCGACTGATAGCCTACAATGAGCAGTTCTTC.

The chain joins TRBV11-3 to TRBJ2-5; D may be TRBD1 (5 bases). The CDR3 runs to 11 residues. V gave up 6 bases and J gave up 7 bases, with 9 bases separating them. Germline V lookup: CDR1 SGHNT, CDR2 YENEEA. This CDR3 reads CASRGVGTQYF. For the CDR3, the DNA is TGTGCCAGCAGAGGGGTGGGGACCCAGTACTTC. The entire variable domain, with the rest obtained from reference TRBV11-3 and TRBJ2-5, is as follows: EAGVVQSPRYKIIEKKQPVAFWCNPISGHNTLYWYLQNLGQGPELLIRYENEEAVDDSQLPKDRFSAERLKGVDSTLKIQPAELGDSAVYLCASRGVGTQYFGPGTRLLVL.